Listed below are T cell receptor beta chains from one sample, sequenced in a study of blood T cell repertoires in COVID-19. The method was immunoSEQ multiplex PCR; TCRdb's version includes in-frame clones alone and lacks a portion of them. The sample has some 27,000 clones, about two thirds seen once. Sequences were obtained from peripheral blood. These receptors came from a human donor in a cohort sampled during active COVID-19. The CDR3 runs from the conserved cysteine through the conserved F or W. Fields, in order: V gene, CDR3 length, D gene, clone size, J gene, CDR3 protein, CDR3 DNA. A D gene is named only where the DNA matches it firmly. The listing skips clone size in some rows; elsewhere it reads once, few, many or a size class.

v_call: TRBV19
cdr3_length: 15
d_call: TRBD1
clone_size: NA
j_call: TRBJ2-2
cdr3_aa: CASLSGTGSTGELFF
cdr3_nt: TGTGCCAGTCTTTCCGGGACAGGGTCCACCGGGGAGCTGTTTTTT

v_call: TRBV19
cdr3_length: 13
d_call: TRBD1
clone_size: NA
j_call: TRBJ1-2
cdr3_aa: CASSIGQGYGYTF
cdr3_nt: TGTGCCAGTAGTATAGGACAGGGTTATGGCTACACCTTC

v_call: TRBV9
cdr3_length: 16
d_call: NA
clone_size: NA
j_call: TRBJ2-5
cdr3_aa: CASSVGGRAGQETQYF
cdr3_nt: TGTGCCAGCAGCGTAGGGGGCAGGGCAGGTCAAGAGACCCAGTACTTC

v_call: TRBV27
cdr3_length: 17
d_call: NA
clone_size: NA
j_call: TRBJ2-2
cdr3_aa: CASSLYTFRGNTGELFF
cdr3_nt: TGTGCCAGCAGTTTATATACGTTTAGGGGGAACACCGGGGAGCTGTTTTTT

v_call: TRBV11-2
cdr3_length: 13
d_call: NA
clone_size: NA
j_call: TRBJ1-2
cdr3_aa: CASSLGGVYGYTF
cdr3_nt: TGTGCCAGCAGCTTAGGGGGCGTCTATGGCTACACCTTC

v_call: TRBV11-2
cdr3_length: 14
d_call: TRBD1
clone_size: NA
j_call: TRBJ2-2
cdr3_aa: CASSRQGSAGELFF
cdr3_nt: TGTGCCAGCAGCCGACAGGGTTCCGCCGGGGAGCTGTTTTTT

v_call: TRBV19
cdr3_length: 13
d_call: TRBD2
clone_size: few
j_call: TRBJ2-7
cdr3_aa: CASKVSGEYEQYF
cdr3_nt: TGTGCCAGTAAAGTGAGCGGGGAATACGAGCAGTACTTC

v_call: TRBV13
cdr3_length: 14
d_call: NA
clone_size: medium-sized
j_call: TRBJ2-2
cdr3_aa: CASSKTREPGELFF
cdr3_nt: TGTGCCAGCAGCAAAACTAGGGAACCCGGGGAGCTGTTTTTT

v_call: TRBV11-2
cdr3_length: 13
d_call: NA
clone_size: NA
j_call: TRBJ2-7
cdr3_aa: CASSLEQGYEQYF
cdr3_nt: TGTGCCAGCAGCTTAGAGCAGGGCTACGAGCAGTACTTC

v_call: TRBV28
cdr3_length: 13
d_call: TRBD2
clone_size: once
j_call: TRBJ2-1
cdr3_aa: CASRGLAGAEQFF
cdr3_nt: TGTGCCAGCAGGGGACTAGCGGGAGCTGAGCAGTTCTTC

v_call: TRBV5-1
cdr3_length: 16
d_call: TRBD1
clone_size: NA
j_call: TRBJ1-1
cdr3_aa: CASSFGQGAAMSEAFF
cdr3_nt: TGCGCCAGCAGCTTCGGACAGGGGGCGGCTATGTCTGAAGCTTTCTTT

v_call: TRBV2
cdr3_length: 13
d_call: NA
clone_size: NA
j_call: TRBJ1-3
cdr3_aa: CASSDWGRNTIYF
cdr3_nt: TGTGCCAGCAGTGACTGGGGCCGAAACACCATATATTTT

v_call: TRBV19
cdr3_length: 14
d_call: NA
clone_size: once
j_call: TRBJ2-7
cdr3_aa: CASSMSRGTYEQYF
cdr3_nt: TGTGCCAGTAGTATGTCCAGGGGCACCTACGAGCAGTACTTC

v_call: TRBV15
cdr3_length: 15
d_call: TRBD1
clone_size: NA
j_call: TRBJ1-6
cdr3_aa: CATSKQGQGILTLHF
cdr3_nt: TGTGCCACCAGCAAACAGGGACAGGGAATCCTCACCCTCCACTTT

v_call: TRBV7-6
cdr3_length: 17
d_call: NA
clone_size: NA
j_call: TRBJ2-1
cdr3_aa: CASSLAPTQSFLHEQFF
cdr3_nt: TGTGCCAGCAGCTTAGCGCCAACGCAGTCATTTCTCCATGAGCAGTTCTTC

v_call: TRBV19
cdr3_length: 16
d_call: NA
clone_size: NA
j_call: TRBJ1-1
cdr3_aa: CASSIGGRGGNTEAFF
cdr3_nt: TGTGCCAGTAGTATAGGGGGAAGGGGAGGGAACACTGAAGCTTTCTTT

v_call: TRBV7-6
cdr3_length: 18
d_call: NA
clone_size: few
j_call: TRBJ2-2
cdr3_aa: CASSLADLGPRGTGELFF
cdr3_nt: TGTGCCAGCAGCTTAGCTGACTTGGGACCCAGGGGAACCGGGGAGCTGTTTTTT

v_call: TRBV9
cdr3_length: 17
d_call: TRBD2
clone_size: NA
j_call: TRBJ2-2
cdr3_aa: CASSLASGGANTGELFF
cdr3_nt: TGTGCCAGCAGCCTAGCTAGCGGGGGGGCTAACACCGGGGAGCTGTTTTTT

v_call: TRBV11-3
cdr3_length: 15
d_call: NA
clone_size: NA
j_call: TRBJ2-1
cdr3_aa: CASRPGNSPYNEQFF
cdr3_nt: TGTGCCAGCAGGCCGGGAAATTCCCCCTACAATGAGCAGTTCTTC

v_call: TRBV2
cdr3_length: 15
d_call: TRBD2
clone_size: NA
j_call: TRBJ2-5
cdr3_aa: CASSAERGGKETQYF
cdr3_nt: TGTGCCAGCAGTGCGGAGCGGGGGGGCAAAGAGACCCAGTACTTC

v_call: TRBV10-3
cdr3_length: 15
d_call: NA
clone_size: many
j_call: TRBJ1-2
cdr3_aa: CAISEGQGTNYGYTF
cdr3_nt: TGTGCCATCAGTGAAGGGCAGGGGACAAACTATGGCTACACCTTC

v_call: TRBV5-6
cdr3_length: 15
d_call: TRBD2
clone_size: NA
j_call: TRBJ2-3
cdr3_aa: CASSFGGAVQDTQYF
cdr3_nt: TGTGCCAGCAGCTTCGGGGGGGCGGTTCAAGATACGCAGTATTTT

v_call: TRBV4-3
cdr3_length: 16
d_call: TRBD2
clone_size: NA
j_call: TRBJ2-3
cdr3_aa: CASSQGTSGVTDTQYF
cdr3_nt: TGCGCCAGCAGCCAGGGGACTAGCGGAGTCACAGATACGCAGTATTTT

v_call: TRBV18
cdr3_length: 15
d_call: NA
clone_size: NA
j_call: TRBJ1-4
cdr3_aa: CASSPPTATNEKLFF
cdr3_nt: TGTGCCAGCTCACCACCGACTGCAACTAATGAAAAACTGTTTTTT

v_call: TRBV27
cdr3_length: 16
d_call: NA
clone_size: NA
j_call: TRBJ2-3
cdr3_aa: CASSPRGSWNTDTQYF
cdr3_nt: TGTGCCAGCAGTCCTCGGGGTAGCTGGAACACAGATACGCAGTATTTT

v_call: TRBV19
cdr3_length: 15
d_call: TRBD1
clone_size: NA
j_call: TRBJ2-7
cdr3_aa: CASSDPGTGHYEQYF
cdr3_nt: TGTGCCAGTAGTGACCCCGGGACAGGGCATTACGAGCAGTACTTC

v_call: TRBV11-3
cdr3_length: 14
d_call: NA
clone_size: once
j_call: TRBJ2-3
cdr3_aa: CASSVDTATDTQYF
cdr3_nt: TGTGCCAGCAGCGTGGACACAGCCACAGATACGCAGTATTTT

v_call: TRBV10-2
cdr3_length: 12
d_call: NA
clone_size: few
j_call: TRBJ2-2
cdr3_aa: CASSEGDGELFF
cdr3_nt: TGCGCCAGCAGTGAAGGAGACGGGGAGCTGTTTTTT

v_call: TRBV28
cdr3_length: 15
d_call: NA
clone_size: few
j_call: TRBJ2-7
cdr3_aa: CASSLGQSQSYEQYF
cdr3_nt: TGTGCCAGCAGCCTAGGACAGTCACAGTCCTACGAGCAGTACTTC

v_call: TRBV4-3
cdr3_length: 16
d_call: TRBD2
clone_size: NA
j_call: TRBJ2-1
cdr3_aa: CASSQEPGLAFNEQFF
cdr3_nt: TGCGCCAGCAGCCAGGAACCGGGACTAGCCTTCAATGAGCAGTTCTTC

v_call: TRBV7-2
cdr3_length: 16
d_call: TRBD2
clone_size: once
j_call: TRBJ2-3
cdr3_aa: CASSLVSGKSTDTQYF
cdr3_nt: TGTGCCAGCAGCTTAGTCAGCGGGAAGAGCACAGATACGCAGTATTTT

v_call: TRBV29-1
cdr3_length: 13
d_call: NA
clone_size: few
j_call: TRBJ1-1
cdr3_aa: CSVPGVGGTEAFF
cdr3_nt: TGCAGCGTTCCGGGTGTTGGAGGCACTGAAGCTTTCTTT

v_call: TRBV10-3
cdr3_length: 15
d_call: TRBD2
clone_size: NA
j_call: TRBJ2-1
cdr3_aa: CAISGLAASYNEQFF
cdr3_nt: TGTGCCATCAGTGGTCTAGCGGCCTCCTACAATGAGCAGTTCTTC

v_call: TRBV10-3
cdr3_length: 14
d_call: NA
clone_size: NA
j_call: TRBJ2-1
cdr3_aa: CAISDGADPDEQFF
cdr3_nt: TGTGCCATCAGTGATGGAGCGGATCCAGATGAGCAGTTCTTC

v_call: TRBV24-1
cdr3_length: 14
d_call: NA
clone_size: NA
j_call: TRBJ1-1
cdr3_aa: CATSDSRGNTEAFF
cdr3_nt: TGTGCCACCAGTGATTCCAGGGGGAACACTGAAGCTTTCTTT

v_call: TRBV10-3
cdr3_length: 14
d_call: TRBD1
clone_size: NA
j_call: TRBJ1-2
cdr3_aa: CAIGTGAANYGYTF
cdr3_nt: TGTGCCATAGGGACAGGGGCTGCGAACTATGGCTACACCTTC

v_call: TRBV5-6
cdr3_length: 15
d_call: TRBD2
clone_size: NA
j_call: TRBJ2-1
cdr3_aa: CASSKLAGGLDEQFF
cdr3_nt: TGTGCCAGCAGCAAACTAGCGGGAGGGTTGGATGAGCAGTTCTTC

v_call: TRBV24-1
cdr3_length: 14
d_call: NA
clone_size: NA
j_call: TRBJ2-7
cdr3_aa: CATSDSVWPYEQYF
cdr3_nt: TGTGCCACCAGTGACTCAGTATGGCCCTACGAGCAGTACTTC

v_call: TRBV11-3
cdr3_length: 12
d_call: NA
clone_size: NA
j_call: TRBJ2-1
cdr3_aa: CASSGSGNEQFF
cdr3_nt: TGTGCCAGCAGCGGGAGTGGGAATGAGCAGTTCTTC

v_call: TRBV6-1
cdr3_length: 15
d_call: NA
clone_size: once
j_call: TRBJ2-7
cdr3_aa: CASSEAGGVSYEQYF
cdr3_nt: TGTGCCAGCAGTGAAGCAGGAGGGGTCTCCTACGAGCAGTACTTC

v_call: TRBV6-2/TRBV6-3
cdr3_length: 15
d_call: NA
clone_size: NA
j_call: TRBJ2-7
cdr3_aa: CASSYFRADLYEQYF
cdr3_nt: TGTGCCAGCAGTTACTTCCGAGCGGACCTCTACGAGCAGTACTTC

v_call: TRBV4-1
cdr3_length: 14
d_call: NA
clone_size: NA
j_call: TRBJ1-5
cdr3_aa: CASSQVSVRQPQHF
cdr3_nt: TGCGCCAGCAGCCAAGTCTCGGTGCGTCAGCCCCAGCATTTT

v_call: TRBV25-1
cdr3_length: 16
d_call: NA
clone_size: NA
j_call: TRBJ1-2
cdr3_aa: CASSESFQGTDYGYTF
cdr3_nt: TGTGCCAGCAGTGAATCATTTCAGGGGACGGACTATGGCTACACCTTC

v_call: TRBV5-1
cdr3_length: 14
d_call: TRBD1
clone_size: NA
j_call: TRBJ2-7
cdr3_aa: CASSHGQGSYEQYF
cdr3_nt: TGCGCCAGCAGCCACGGACAGGGGAGCTACGAGCAGTACTTC

v_call: TRBV27
cdr3_length: 16
d_call: TRBD1
clone_size: once
j_call: TRBJ2-7
cdr3_aa: CASSSIRDRPLYEQYF
cdr3_nt: TGTGCCAGCAGTTCAATAAGGGACAGGCCCCTCTACGAGCAGTACTTC

v_call: TRBV5-4
cdr3_length: 17
d_call: TRBD2
clone_size: NA
j_call: TRBJ2-3
cdr3_aa: CASSFFIAGGSTDTQYF
cdr3_nt: TGTGCCAGCAGCTTCTTTATAGCGGGAGGGAGCACAGATACGCAGTATTTT

v_call: TRBV7-8
cdr3_length: 12
d_call: TRBD2
clone_size: NA
j_call: TRBJ2-2
cdr3_aa: CASSGGAGELFF
cdr3_nt: TGTGCCAGCAGCGGGGGGGCCGGGGAGCTGTTTTTT

v_call: TRBV3-1/TRBV3-2
cdr3_length: 14
d_call: NA
clone_size: NA
j_call: TRBJ2-4
cdr3_aa: CASSRRGTKNIQYF
cdr3_nt: TGTGCCAGTTCGCGAAGGGGGACCAAAAACATTCAGTACTTC

v_call: TRBV9
cdr3_length: 12
d_call: NA
clone_size: NA
j_call: TRBJ2-3
cdr3_aa: CASSSDLDTQYF
cdr3_nt: TGTGCCAGCAGTTCCGACTTGGATACGCAGTATTTT

v_call: TRBV10-3
cdr3_length: 12
d_call: NA
clone_size: NA
j_call: TRBJ1-5
cdr3_aa: CAISPARGAQHF
cdr3_nt: TGTGCCATCAGTCCGGCCCGCGGGGCCCAGCATTTT